These T cell receptor beta chains were read from a single sample in a study of blood T cell repertoires in COVID-19. Sequenced by immunoSEQ multiplex PCR; TCRdb stores in-frame clones only, minus some. Here the sample spans about 210,000 clones, 84% being singletons. The sequenced sample was peripheral blood. The receptors were gathered from a woman aged 45-59 years with active or convalescent COVID-19. Each CDR3 is given with its conserved first and last residue. A D gene is named only where the DNA matches it firmly. Size tells how often a clone was seen (once, few, many) or the class of an expanded clone, and some rows leave it out.

abundance,d_gene,j_gene,v_gene,CDR3aa,CDR3nt
once,TRBD1,TRBJ2-3,TRBV7-9,CASSPRDRGTDTQYF,TGTGCCAGCAGCCCACGGGACAGGGGAACCGATACGCAGTATTTT
NA,NA,TRBJ1-5,TRBV6-5,CASASGSGLDQPQHF,TGTGCCAGCGCATCCGGGTCGGGGTTGGATCAGCCCCAGCATTTT
few,TRBD1,TRBJ2-1,TRBV19,CASGPGQGGNNEQFF,TGTGCCAGTGGCCCGGGACAGGGGGGGAACAATGAGCAGTTCTTC
once,TRBD1,TRBJ2-7,TRBV19,CASRDREYEQYF,TGTGCCAGTAGGGACAGGGAGTACGAGCAGTACTTC
NA,NA,TRBJ2-3,TRBV19,CASRLGGVSTDTQYF,TGTGCCAGTAGATTAGGGGGAGTCAGCACGGATACGCAGTATTTT
once,NA,TRBJ2-3,TRBV2,CASQRGSDTQYF,TGTGCCAGTCAGAGGGGGTCTGATACGCAGTATTTT
NA,NA,TRBJ2-3,TRBV5-1,CASSVAGTDTQYF,TGCGCCAGCAGCGTCGCAGGCACAGATACGCAGTATTTT
NA,NA,TRBJ1-6,TRBV7-6,CASSISGHLTPPLHF,TGTGCCAGCAGCATCTCCGGACATTTGACGCCACCCCTCCACTTT
NA,TRBD1,TRBJ1-6,TRBV2,CASSLNHPTGGESPLHF,TGTGCCAGCAGCCTCAACCACCCCACAGGGGGCGAATCACCCCTCCACTTT
few,TRBD2,TRBJ2-3,TRBV5-1,CASSSLSGGAADTQYF,TGCGCCAGCAGCTCTCTTAGCGGGGGGGCGGCAGATACGCAGTATTTT
NA,NA,TRBJ1-1,TRBV11-1,CASSLVGGDTEAFF,TGTGCCAGCAGCTTAGTAGGAGGGGACACTGAAGCTTTCTTT
NA,TRBD2,TRBJ2-7,TRBV7-9,CASSLFSWEGPYEQYF,TGTGCCAGCAGCTTATTCTCGTGGGAGGGTCCTTACGAGCAGTACTTC
NA,NA,TRBJ2-3,TRBV9,CASSVGGPGTDTQYF,TGTGCCAGCAGCGTAGGTGGCCCCGGCACAGATACGCAGTATTTT
NA,TRBD2,TRBJ2-1,TRBV2,CASSEREGHNEQFF,TGTGCCAGCAGTGAACGGGAGGGCCACAATGAGCAGTTCTTC
NA,TRBD1,TRBJ1-6,TRBV10-3,CATTGTGGGSPLHF,TGTGCCACAACGGGGACAGGGGGAGGTTCACCCCTCCACTTT
NA,NA,TRBJ1-1,TRBV6-5,CASTQGWGTEAFF,TGTGCCAGCACCCAGGGTTGGGGCACTGAAGCTTTCTTT
NA,TRBD2,TRBJ2-5,TRBV5-5,CASSTGTSGSIVETQYF,TGTGCCAGCAGCACCGGGACTAGCGGGAGTATCGTTGAGACCCAGTACTTC
NA,TRBD2,TRBJ2-7,TRBV4-1,CASSQVSSGSYEQYF,TGCGCCAGCAGCCAAGTTTCTAGCGGGAGTTACGAGCAGTACTTC
NA,TRBD1,TRBJ1-1,TRBV5-1,CASSIEGTAGTEAFF,TGCGCCAGCAGCATCGAGGGGACAGCCGGAACTGAAGCTTTCTTT
NA,NA,TRBJ1-2,TRBV28,CASSPRGSAGYTF,TGTGCCAGCAGCCCTCGGGGTTCCGCTGGCTACACCTTC
NA,NA,TRBJ2-1,TRBV2,CASSELTGWEQFF,TGTGCCAGCAGTGAACTCACAGGGTGGGAGCAGTTCTTC
NA,NA,TRBJ1-1,TRBV2,CASREESRRTEAFF,TGTGCCAGCAGGGAGGAATCTAGGCGGACTGAAGCTTTCTTT
NA,TRBD1,TRBJ2-6,TRBV3-1/TRBV3-2,CASSFDRAGANVLTF,TGTGCCAGCAGCTTCGACAGGGCTGGGGCCAACGTCCTGACTTTC
NA,NA,TRBJ1-2,TRBV3-1/TRBV3-2,CASSQLREGARYGYTF,TGTGCCAGCAGCCAACTAAGGGAAGGGGCACGCTATGGCTACACCTTC
NA,TRBD2,TRBJ2-1,TRBV5-1,CASSTGLGGTNSNNEQFF,TGCGCCAGCAGCACGGGACTAGGGGGGACCAACTCTAACAATGAGCAGTTCTTC
NA,TRBD2,TRBJ2-3,TRBV6-4,CASRRLAGGTDTQYF,TGTGCCAGCAGGAGACTAGCGGGGGGCACAGATACGCAGTATTTT
NA,NA,TRBJ2-5,TRBV11-2,CASSLRETQYF,TGTGCCAGCAGCTTACGGGAGACCCAGTACTTC
NA,NA,TRBJ1-2,TRBV9,CASSVLPLDSYGYTF,TGTGCCAGCAGCGTCCTTCCGTTGGACAGCTATGGCTACACCTTC
NA,TRBD2,TRBJ2-3,TRBV3-1/TRBV3-2,CASSQGGGSGDTQYF,TGTGCCAGCAGCCAAGGCGGGGGTAGTGGAGATACGCAGTATTTT
NA,NA,TRBJ2-5,TRBV29-1,CSSVIQETQYF,TGCAGCTCCGTGATTCAGGAGACCCAGTACTTC
NA,NA,TRBJ2-7,TRBV5-6,CASLQLTSGLTYEQYF,TGTGCCAGCCTTCAGCTTACCAGCGGATTAACCTACGAGCAGTACTTC
NA,TRBD1,TRBJ1-2,TRBV29-1,CSVEAEGQGIGYTF,TGCAGCGTTGAAGCTGAGGGACAGGGTATTGGCTACACCTTC
NA,NA,TRBJ2-1,TRBV27,CASSSSLVGGNEQFF,TGTGCCAGCAGTTCCTCACTAGTCGGTGGGAATGAGCAGTTCTTC
NA,TRBD1,TRBJ1-1,TRBV7-9,CASSPDRVMITEAFF,TGTGCCAGCAGCCCGGACAGGGTAATGATCACTGAAGCTTTCTTT
NA,NA,TRBJ1-6,TRBV18,CASSQIRGGDSPLHF,TGTGCCAGCTCACAGATCAGAGGAGGGGATTCACCCCTCCACTTT
NA,TRBD1,TRBJ2-3,TRBV5-1,CASSSGQGTDTQYF,TGCGCCAGCAGCTCGGGACAGGGAACAGATACGCAGTATTTT
NA,TRBD1,TRBJ2-2,TRBV15,CATSRDQETGDTGELFF,TGTGCCACCAGCAGAGATCAGGAGACAGGGGACACCGGGGAGCTGTTTTTT
once,NA,TRBJ1-5,TRBV24-1,CATSESGTRQPQHF,TGTGCCACCAGTGAGTCCGGGACAAGACAGCCCCAGCATTTT
NA,TRBD1,TRBJ2-2,TRBV2,CASSAQRGQVGELFF,TGTGCCAGCAGTGCACAGAGGGGGCAGGTCGGGGAGCTGTTTTTT
NA,TRBD1,TRBJ1-5,TRBV28,CASSLPRTGQPQHF,TGTGCCAGCAGTTTACCCCGGACAGGGCAGCCCCAGCATTTT
NA,TRBD1,TRBJ2-2,TRBV15,CATSRTKSGTGNAGELFF,TGTGCCACCAGCAGAACTAAGTCCGGGACAGGGAACGCCGGGGAGCTGTTTTTT
once,NA,TRBJ2-3,TRBV5-6,CASSFRTSPDTQYF,TGTGCCAGCAGCTTTCGCACTAGCCCAGATACGCAGTATTTT
NA,TRBD2,TRBJ2-1,TRBV27,CASSPGLAYYNEQFF,TGTGCCAGCAGCCCCGGACTAGCGTACTACAATGAGCAGTTCTTC
NA,TRBD2,TRBJ2-1,TRBV2,CASSRGASGNNEQFF,TGTGCCAGCAGCCGGGGTGCTAGCGGTAACAATGAGCAGTTCTTC
once,NA,TRBJ1-4,TRBV5-1,CASSLDSRSGEKLFF,TGCGCCAGCAGCTTGGACAGCCGGTCAGGGGAAAAACTGTTTTTT